This T cell receptor beta chain was sequenced during a study of post-analysis software for immune sequencing data. Study background: The disease courses covered relapsing-remitting, secondary progressive and progressive-relapsing multiple sclerosis.

The V gene's germline CDR1 is MNHEY and CDR2 SMNVEV (reference sequence). The CDR3 is made up of 15 amino acids. Between the trimmed V and J ends, which lost 4 bases and 5 bases, there was a span of 17 bases. Details on this clonotype: Its antigen is unidentified.

The study's findings and limits: Multiple sclerosis patients showed significantly lower normalized Chao1 diversity than controls did. TRBV5-6, TRBV5-1 and TRBV20-1 were among a handful of TRBV segments more frequent in patients than controls.

The TCR beta cDNA libraries carried unique molecular identifiers. Via MiXCR, TCRdb re-called the PCR reads, giving one row per CDR3 protein. The table records hundreds of thousands of distinct CDR3 sequences, around 64% of them present only once. The receptor was isolated from a girl aged 2-10 years with multiple sclerosis. J is TRBJ2-5 and V is TRBV27; tentative D call: TRBD1 (6 bases). Material for sequencing was blood. The CDR3 DNA reads as TGTGCCAGCAGTTCTTCTTACAGGGTCGAGGAGACCCAGTACTTC. It specifies CASSSSYRVEETQYF.